This entry describes one TCR beta chain. Germline assignment: CDR1 MGHRA and CDR2 YSYEKL. CDR3 length equals 17 residues. V shed 1 base and J shed 4 bases, with 20 bases lying between them. Sequencing was performed with immunoSEQ multiplex PCR; in TCRdb, only in-frame clones are kept and a portion is missing. Of some 51,000 clones listed, over 75% were seen once; the top ten hold roughly 3.8%. This sample is drawn from a study of control samples from healthy donors and cancer patients. V and J are TRBV4-1 and TRBJ2-7; possibly TRBD2 for D (6 bases). The sequenced material came from blood. The TCR comes from a man aged 45 to 65 in good health. The CDR3 spells CASSQGYFVGGSYEQYF. As DNA, the CDR3 is TGCGCCAGCAGCCAAGGCTATTTTGTCGGGGGTAGTTACGAGCAGTACTTC.